Following are 11 T cell receptor beta chains from one sample sequenced in a study of cytomegalovirus exposure and HLA in healthy donors. This PCR relied on a set of 60 Vbeta primers and 13 Jbeta primers. Sequencing was performed with immunoSEQ multiplex PCR; in TCRdb, only in-frame clones are kept and a portion is missing. The data hold about 110,000 clones, with approximately 83% observed a single time. The sample comprised PBMCs. The receptors stem from a middle-aged man in good health and CMV-seronegative.

V and J are TRBV19 and TRBJ1-5; 7 nucleotides line up with TRBD1. The trim removed 1 base at V and 5 bases at J, leaving 5 bases unmatched. Germline V gene lookup returns CDR1 LNHDA and CDR2 SQIVND (reference sequence). This CDR3 comprises 15 residues. CDR3 bases: TGTGCCAGTAGTATAGGTGGGACAGCACATCAGCCCCAGCATTTT. This sequence encodes CASSIGGTAHQPQHF.

This chain links TRBV5-1 with TRBJ1-5, with D tentatively TRBD1 (5 bases). V gave up 4 bases and J gave up 5 bases, with 16 bases separating them. This CDR3 is 15 amino acids long. Germline lookup yields CDR1 SGHRS and CDR2 YFSETQ. The DNA for the CDR3 is TGCGCCAGCAGCCCGGGGGACCTTCCTCATCAGCCCCAGCATTTT. Protein: CASSPGDLPHQPQHF.

The CDR3 spells CASSLDGNQPQHF. The DNA of the CDR3 is TGTGCCAGCAGCCTCGACGGGAATCAGCCCCAGCATTTT. This chain uses TRBV6-5 with TRBJ1-5, with D hard to call. Germline V gene data show CDR1 as MNHEY and CDR2 as SVGAGI. The CDR3 is 13 residues long. With 6 bases removed from V and 4 bases from J, the gap between germline ends came to 10 bases.

V gene TRBV6-1 combines with J gene TRBJ2-7; TRBD1 matches 7 bases. The CDR3 is 14 amino acids. The germline V gene has CDR1 MNHNS and CDR2 SASEGT. V was pared by 4 bases and J by 4 bases, with 7 bases of the junction left unmatched. CDR3 residues: CASSVTGAIYEQYF. CDR3 in DNA: TGTGCCAGCAGTGTTACAGGGGCGATATACGAGCAGTACTTC.

The chain couples TRBV29-1 to TRBJ2-1; 10 bases align to TRBD1. The germline CDR1 and CDR2 sequences are SQVTM and ANQGSEA. The V segment lost 3 bases and the J segment 5 bases; nucleotides outside the gene matches: 4. CDR3 length: 14 amino acids. CDR3 amino acids: CSVDRDRGDNEQFF. CDR3 nucleotide sequence: TGCAGCGTTGACCGGGACAGGGGAGACAATGAGCAGTTCTTC.

The V call is TRBV13, the J call TRBJ1-2; 10 nucleotides line up with TRBD1. V shed 4 bases and J 6 bases; nucleotides not matched to a gene: 5. The CDR3 is 14 residues long. From germline, CDR1 is PRHDT and CDR2 FYEKMQ (reference sequence). CDR3 residues: CASSSGQGINGYTF. CDR3 nucleotides: TGTGCCAGCAGCTCGGGACAGGGGATTAATGGCTACACCTTC. Based on the CDR3 plus reference TRBV13 and TRBJ1-2, the full variable domain is AAGVIQSPRHLIKEKRETATLKCYPIPRHDTVYWYQQGPGQDPQFLISFYEKMQSDKGSIPDRFSAQQFSDYHSELNMSSLELGDSALYFCASSSGQGINGYTFGSGTRLTVV.

This chain connects TRBV5-1 to TRBJ2-7, with D maybe TRBD1 (6 bases). V lost 0 bases, J lost 2 bases, and 12 bases lay in between. Looked up from germline, CDR1 is SGHRS and CDR2 is YFSETQ. This CDR3 comprises 15 residues. CDR3 sequence (DNA): TGCGCCAGCAGCTTGGCTGGGGGCGGAACCTACGAGCAGTACTTC. Protein product: CASSLAGGGTYEQYF.

In its sample, this clone was seen a few times. The chain carries TRBV19 and TRBJ1-3, with D hard to call. In germline, CDR1 is LNHDA, CDR2 SQIVND (reference sequence). This CDR3 is 15 amino acids long. The V end lost 4 bases, the J end lost 0 bases, and 10 bases lay between the germline ends. DNA for the CDR3: TGTGCCAGTAGTAGGGAGCACTACTCTGGAAACACCATATATTTT. Translating it yields CASSREHYSGNTIYF.

The rearrangement uses TRBV10-3 and TRBJ2-7; weak D call: TRBD2 (5 bases). Looked up from germline, CDR1 is ENHRY and CDR2 is SYGVKD. The CDR3 contains 15 residues. V was shortened by 0 bases and J by 2 bases, with 11 bases between the two germline ends. DNA of the CDR3: TGTGCCATCAGTGAGTCGAACGGGGTCACCTACGAGCAGTACTTC. It specifies CAISESNGVTYEQYF.

The chain joins TRBV27 to TRBJ2-3; 8 nucleotides align to TRBD2. Germline V gene lookup returns CDR1 MNHEY and CDR2 SMNVEV (reference sequence). With 5 bases clipped from V and 1 base from J, the junction kept 8 bases outside the gene matches. The CDR3 loop spans 16 amino acids. For the CDR3, the DNA is TGTGCCAGCAGTCTCCGGGGGACTAGAGGCACAGATACGCAGTATTTT. It specifies CASSLRGTRGTDTQYF.

In this sample, this clone turned up once. The chain uses TRBV27 and TRBJ1-5; D possibly corresponds to TRBD1 (5 bases). V was cut by 2 bases and J by 4 bases, with 9 bases left in between. Looked up from germline, CDR1 is MNHEY and CDR2 is SMNVEV (reference sequence). The CDR3 has 14 amino acids. In DNA form, the CDR3 reads TGTGCCAGCAGTTTAATCCAGGGTAATCAGCCCCAGCATTTT. Translated, it gives CASSLIQGNQPQHF.